The present TCR beta chain was sequenced within a study of blood T cell repertoires in COVID-19. The method was immunoSEQ multiplex PCR; TCRdb's version includes in-frame clones alone and lacks a portion of them. The sample has around 120,000 clones; roughly 79% are singletons. V shed 6 bases and J shed 4 bases, with 22 bases lying between them. The CDR3 loop spans 17 amino acids. Germline V gives CDR1 MNHEY, CDR2 SVGEGT. The TCR sequence derives from a man between 65 and 85 years old with acute or convalescent COVID-19. Sequencing used peripheral blood. The rearrangement uses TRBV6-2 or TRBV6-3 and TRBJ1-5; D is perhaps TRBD1 (6 bases). The CDR3 DNA reads as TGTGCCAGCAGCCCGAACCCCCGGGACATAAGAAATCAGCCCCAGCATTTT. It yields the protein CASSPNPRDIRNQPQHF.